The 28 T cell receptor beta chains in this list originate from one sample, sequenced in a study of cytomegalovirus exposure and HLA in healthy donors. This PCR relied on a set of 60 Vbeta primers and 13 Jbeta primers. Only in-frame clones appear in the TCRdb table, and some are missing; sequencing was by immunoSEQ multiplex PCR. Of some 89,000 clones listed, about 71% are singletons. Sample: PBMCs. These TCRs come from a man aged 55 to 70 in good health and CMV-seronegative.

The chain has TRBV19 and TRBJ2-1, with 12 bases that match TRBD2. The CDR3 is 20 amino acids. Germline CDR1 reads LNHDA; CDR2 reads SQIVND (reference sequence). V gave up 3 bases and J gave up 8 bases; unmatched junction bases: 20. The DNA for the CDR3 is TGTGCCAGTAGTATGGCGGGCCTAGCGGGGGGGCCGGGGTACCCCCATGAGCAGTTCTTC. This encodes CASSMAGLAGGPGYPHEQFF.

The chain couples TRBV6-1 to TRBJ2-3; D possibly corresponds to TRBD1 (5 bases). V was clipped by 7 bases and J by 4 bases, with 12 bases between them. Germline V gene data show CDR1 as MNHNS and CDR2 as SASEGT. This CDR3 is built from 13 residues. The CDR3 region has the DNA TGTGCCAGCATTTCCAGGGCGTCAGATACGCAGTATTTT. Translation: CASISRASDTQYF.

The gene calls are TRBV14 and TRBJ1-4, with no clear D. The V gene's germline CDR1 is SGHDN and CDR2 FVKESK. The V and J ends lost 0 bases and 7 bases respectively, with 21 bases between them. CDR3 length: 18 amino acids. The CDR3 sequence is CASSQDSGIGNGFEKLFF. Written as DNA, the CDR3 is TGTGCCAGCAGCCAAGATTCGGGCATCGGGAACGGATTTGAAAAACTGTTTTTT.

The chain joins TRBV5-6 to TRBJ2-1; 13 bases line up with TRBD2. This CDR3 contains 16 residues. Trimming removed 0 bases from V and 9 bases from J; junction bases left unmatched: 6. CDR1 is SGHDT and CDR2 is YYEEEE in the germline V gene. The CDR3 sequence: CASSLGTSGSGVEQFF. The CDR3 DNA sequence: TGTGCCAGCAGCTTGGGGACTAGCGGGAGTGGTGTTGAGCAGTTCTTC. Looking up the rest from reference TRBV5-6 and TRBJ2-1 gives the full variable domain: DAGVTQSPTHLIKTRGQQVTLRCSPKSGHDTVSWYQQALGQGPQFIFQYYEEEERQRGNFPDRFSGHQFPNYSSELNVNALLLGDSALYLCASSLGTSGSGVEQFFGPGTRLTVL.

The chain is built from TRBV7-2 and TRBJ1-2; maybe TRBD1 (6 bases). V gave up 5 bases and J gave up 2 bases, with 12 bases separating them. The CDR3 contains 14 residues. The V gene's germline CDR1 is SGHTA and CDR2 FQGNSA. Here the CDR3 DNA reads TGTGCCAGCAGCCCAGGGACACAGAACTATGGCTACACCTTC. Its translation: CASSPGTQNYGYTF.

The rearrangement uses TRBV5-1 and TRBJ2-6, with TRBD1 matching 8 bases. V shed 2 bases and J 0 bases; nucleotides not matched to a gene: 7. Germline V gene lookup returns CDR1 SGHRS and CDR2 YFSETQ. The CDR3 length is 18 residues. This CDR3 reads CASSFARGPGSGANVLTF. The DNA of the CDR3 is TGCGCCAGCAGCTTTGCCAGGGGGCCTGGCTCTGGGGCCAACGTCCTGACTTTC.

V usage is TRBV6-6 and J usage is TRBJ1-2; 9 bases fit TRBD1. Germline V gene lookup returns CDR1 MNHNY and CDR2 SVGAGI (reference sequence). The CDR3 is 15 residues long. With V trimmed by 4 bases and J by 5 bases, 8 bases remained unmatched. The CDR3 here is CASSSQGALLYGYTF. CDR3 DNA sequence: TGTGCCAGCAGTTCACAGGGGGCGCTCCTTTATGGCTACACCTTC.

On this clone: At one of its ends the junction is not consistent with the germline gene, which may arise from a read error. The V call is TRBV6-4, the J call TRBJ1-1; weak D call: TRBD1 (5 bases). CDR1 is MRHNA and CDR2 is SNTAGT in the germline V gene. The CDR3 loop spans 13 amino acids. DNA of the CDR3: TGTGCCAACAGTGAGACAGTGAACACTGAAGCTTTCTTT. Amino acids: CANSETVNTEAFF.

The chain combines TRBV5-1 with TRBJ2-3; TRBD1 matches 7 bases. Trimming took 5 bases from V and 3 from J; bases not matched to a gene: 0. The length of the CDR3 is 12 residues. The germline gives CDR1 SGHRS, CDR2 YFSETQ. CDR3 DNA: TGCGCCAGCAGGACAGGGACAGATACGCAGTATTTT. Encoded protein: CASRTGTDTQYF.

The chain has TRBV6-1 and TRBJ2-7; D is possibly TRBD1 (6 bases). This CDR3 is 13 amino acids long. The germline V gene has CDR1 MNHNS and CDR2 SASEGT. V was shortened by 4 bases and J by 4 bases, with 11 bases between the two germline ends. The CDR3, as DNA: TGTGCCAGCAGTGGCCCAGGGGCGTACGAGCAGTACTTC. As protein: CASSGPGAYEQYF.

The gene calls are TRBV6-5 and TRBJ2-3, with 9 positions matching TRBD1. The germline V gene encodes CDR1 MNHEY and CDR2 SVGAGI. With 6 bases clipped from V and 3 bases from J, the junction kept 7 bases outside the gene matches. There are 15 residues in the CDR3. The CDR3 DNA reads TGTGCCAGCAGCTACGGGACAGGGTTGACAGATACGCAGTATTTT. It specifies CASSYGTGLTDTQYF.

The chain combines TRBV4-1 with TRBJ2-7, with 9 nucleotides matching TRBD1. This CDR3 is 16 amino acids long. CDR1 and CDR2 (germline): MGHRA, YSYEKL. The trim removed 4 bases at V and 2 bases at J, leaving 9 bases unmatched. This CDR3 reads CASSLGGDRATYEQYF. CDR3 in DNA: TGCGCCAGCAGCCTTGGCGGGGACAGGGCTACCTACGAGCAGTACTTC.

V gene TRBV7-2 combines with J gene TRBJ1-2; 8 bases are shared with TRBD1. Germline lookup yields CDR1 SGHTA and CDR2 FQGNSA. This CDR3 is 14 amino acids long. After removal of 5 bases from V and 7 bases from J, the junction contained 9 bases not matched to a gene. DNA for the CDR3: TGTGCCAGCAGCGGGCAGGGGGCTTTTGGTGGCTACACCTTC. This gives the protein CASSGQGAFGGYTF.

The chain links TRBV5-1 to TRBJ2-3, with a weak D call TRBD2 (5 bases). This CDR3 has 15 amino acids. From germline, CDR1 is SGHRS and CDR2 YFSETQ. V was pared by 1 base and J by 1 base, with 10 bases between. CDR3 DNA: TGCGCCAGCAGCTTGTCAACGAGGGGCACAGATACGCAGTATTTT. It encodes CASSLSTRGTDTQYF. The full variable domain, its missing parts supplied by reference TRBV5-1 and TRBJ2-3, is KAGVTQTPRYLIKTRGQQVTLSCSPISGHRSVSWYQQTPGQGLQFLFEYFSETQRNKGNFPGRFSGRQFSNSRSEMNVSTLELGDSALYLCASSLSTRGTDTQYFGPGTRLTVL.

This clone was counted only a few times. The CDR3 here is CASSSSGTSGSYEQFF. The DNA of the CDR3 is TGTGCCAGCAGCTCCTCCGGGACTAGCGGGAGCTATGAGCAGTTCTTC. This sequence joins TRBV11-3 and TRBJ2-1; 14 bases are shared with TRBD2. The CDR3 is 16 amino acids. V lost 4 bases and J lost 8; bases outside the gene matches: 7. The germline CDR1 and CDR2 sequences are SGHNT and YENEEA.

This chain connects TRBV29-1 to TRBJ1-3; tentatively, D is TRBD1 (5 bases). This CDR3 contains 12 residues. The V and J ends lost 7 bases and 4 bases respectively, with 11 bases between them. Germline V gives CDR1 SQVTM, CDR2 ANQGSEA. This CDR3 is CSARDSGNTIYF. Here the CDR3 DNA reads TGCAGCGCTAGAGACAGCGGAAACACCATATATTTT.

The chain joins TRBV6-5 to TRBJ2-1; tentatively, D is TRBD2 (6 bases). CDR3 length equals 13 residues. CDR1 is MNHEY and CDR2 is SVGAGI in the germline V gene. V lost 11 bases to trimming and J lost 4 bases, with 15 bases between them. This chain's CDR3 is CARKGGGYNEQFF. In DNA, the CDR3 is TGTGCCCGAAAAGGAGGAGGGTACAATGAGCAGTTCTTC.

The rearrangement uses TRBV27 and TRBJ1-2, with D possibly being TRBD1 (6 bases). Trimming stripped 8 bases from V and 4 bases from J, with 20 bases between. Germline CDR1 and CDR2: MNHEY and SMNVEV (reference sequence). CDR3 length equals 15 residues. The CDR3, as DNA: TGTGCCAGCTCTCCAACCGGGACACTCTTCTATGGCTACACCTTC. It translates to CASSPTGTLFYGYTF.

CDR3 DNA: TGCGCCAGCAGCTTGGAACACTACAGGAATTCCTATGGCTACACCTTC. This encodes CASSLEHYRNSYGYTF. The chain uses TRBV5-1 and TRBJ1-2, with D possibly TRBD1 on 5 matching bases. The V gene's germline CDR1 is SGHRS and CDR2 YFSETQ. This CDR3 region has 16 residues. Trimming took 0 bases from V and 4 from J, leaving 16 bases between them.

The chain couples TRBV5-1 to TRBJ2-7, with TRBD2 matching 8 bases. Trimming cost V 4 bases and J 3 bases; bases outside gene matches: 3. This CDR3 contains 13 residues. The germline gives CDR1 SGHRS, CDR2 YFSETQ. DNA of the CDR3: TGCGCCAGCAGCGTAGCGGGGAGCTACGAGCAGTACTTC. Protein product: CASSVAGSYEQYF.

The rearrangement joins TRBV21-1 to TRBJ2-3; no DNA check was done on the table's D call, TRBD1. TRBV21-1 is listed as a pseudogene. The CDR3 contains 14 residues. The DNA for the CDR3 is TGTGCCAGCAGCAAAGAACAGACCTCAGATACGCAGTATTTT. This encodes CASSKEQTSDTQYF.

The CDR3, as DNA: TGTGCCAGTAGTATTTCTCTAGGCGGGGAGCTGTTTTTT. This gives the protein CASSISLGGELFF. This sequence joins TRBV19 and TRBJ2-2; no reliable D call. Germline V CDR1 and CDR2: LNHDA, SQIVND (reference sequence). V gave up 3 bases and J gave up 7 bases, with 9 bases separating them. The CDR3 runs to 13 residues.

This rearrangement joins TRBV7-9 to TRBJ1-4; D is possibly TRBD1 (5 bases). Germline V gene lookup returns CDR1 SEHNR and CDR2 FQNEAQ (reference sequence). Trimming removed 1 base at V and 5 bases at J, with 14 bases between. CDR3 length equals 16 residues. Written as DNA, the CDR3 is TGTGCCAGCAGCTTAGATGGAGGGGCCTACAATGAAAAACTGTTTTTT. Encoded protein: CASSLDGGAYNEKLFF.

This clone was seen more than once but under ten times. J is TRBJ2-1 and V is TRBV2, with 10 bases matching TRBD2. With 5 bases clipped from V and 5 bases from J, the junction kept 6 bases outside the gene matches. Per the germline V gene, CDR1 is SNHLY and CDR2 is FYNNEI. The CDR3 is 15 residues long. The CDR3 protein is CASSYPSGRDNEQFF. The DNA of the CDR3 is TGTGCCAGCAGTTACCCCAGCGGGAGGGACAATGAGCAGTTCTTC.

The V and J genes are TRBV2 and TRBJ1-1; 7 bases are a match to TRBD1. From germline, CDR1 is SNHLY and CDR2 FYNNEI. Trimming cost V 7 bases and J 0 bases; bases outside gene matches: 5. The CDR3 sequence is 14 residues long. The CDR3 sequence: CASKGTVMNTEAFF. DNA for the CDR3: TGTGCCAGCAAGGGGACAGTAATGAACACTGAAGCTTTCTTT.

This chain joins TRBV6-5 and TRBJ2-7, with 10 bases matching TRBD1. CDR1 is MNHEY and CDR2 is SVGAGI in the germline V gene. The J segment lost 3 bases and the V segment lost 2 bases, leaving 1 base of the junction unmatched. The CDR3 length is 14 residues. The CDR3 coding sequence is TGTGCCAGCAGTTACCGGGACAGGGGCTACGAGCAGTACTTC. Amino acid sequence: CASSYRDRGYEQYF.

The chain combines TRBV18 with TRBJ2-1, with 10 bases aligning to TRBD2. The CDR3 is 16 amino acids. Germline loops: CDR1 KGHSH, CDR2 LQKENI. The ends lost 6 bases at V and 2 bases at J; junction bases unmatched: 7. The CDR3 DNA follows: TGTGCCAGCTCCCCCTGGACTAGCGGTCCCTACAATGAGCAGTTCTTC. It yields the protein CASSPWTSGPYNEQFF.

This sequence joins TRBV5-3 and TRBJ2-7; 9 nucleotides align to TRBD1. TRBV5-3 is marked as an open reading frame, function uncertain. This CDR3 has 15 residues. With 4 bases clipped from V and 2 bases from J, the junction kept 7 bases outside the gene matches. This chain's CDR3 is CARSGDRESTYEQYF. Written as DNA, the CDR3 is TGTGCCAGAAGCGGGGACAGGGAATCCACCTACGAGCAGTACTTC.